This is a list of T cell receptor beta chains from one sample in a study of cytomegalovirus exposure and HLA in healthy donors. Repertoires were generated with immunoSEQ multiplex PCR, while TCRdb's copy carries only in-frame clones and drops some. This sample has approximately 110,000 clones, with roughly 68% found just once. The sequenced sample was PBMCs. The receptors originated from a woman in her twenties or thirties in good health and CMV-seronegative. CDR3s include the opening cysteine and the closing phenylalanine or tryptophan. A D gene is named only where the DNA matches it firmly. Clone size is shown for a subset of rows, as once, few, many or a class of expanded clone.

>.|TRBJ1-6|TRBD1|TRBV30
TGTGCCTGGAGTGTACAGGGGGATAATTCACCCCTCCACTTT
CAWSVQGDNSPLHF
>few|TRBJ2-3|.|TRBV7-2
TGTGCCAGCAGCGTCGGAGGGGGCTTAATCGGAACAGATACGCAGTATTTT
CASSVGGGLIGTDTQYF
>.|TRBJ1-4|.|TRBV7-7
TGTGCCAGCAGCGAATCGGCCAGGGAAAATGAAAAACTGTTTTTT
CASSESARENEKLFF
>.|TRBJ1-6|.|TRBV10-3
TGTGCCATCAGTGAGTCGGAGGTAACATCCCTCCACTTT
CAISESEVTSLHF
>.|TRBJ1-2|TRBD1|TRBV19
TGTGCCAGTAGCTTCAGGGGGTTTGGCTACACCTTC
CASSFRGFGYTF
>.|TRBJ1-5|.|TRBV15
TGTGCCACCAGCAAGGACAGCACGAGCAATCAGCCCCAGCATTTT
CATSKDSTSNQPQHF
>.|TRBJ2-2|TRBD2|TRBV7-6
TGTGCCAGCAGCCCTCCCGGGACTAGGACGAACACCGGGGAGCTGTTTTTT
CASSPPGTRTNTGELFF
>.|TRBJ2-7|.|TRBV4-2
TGTGCCAGCAGCCAAGATTTTAGGGGAACCTACGAGCAGTACTTC
CASSQDFRGTYEQYF
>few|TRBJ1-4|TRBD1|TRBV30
TGTGCCTGGAGTCCTTCGGACAGGAATGAAAAACTGTTTTTT
CAWSPSDRNEKLFF
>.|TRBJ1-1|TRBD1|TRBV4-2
TGTGCCAGCAGCCAGATGTCTAATGGACAGGGACGGACTGAAGCTTTCTTT
CASSQMSNGQGRTEAFF
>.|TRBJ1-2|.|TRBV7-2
TGTGCCAGCAGCTTAGTAGGCTTTCGGGACTACACCTTC
CASSLVGFRDYTF
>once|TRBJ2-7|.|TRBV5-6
TGTGCCAGCAGCTTGGTACCGGGGCTGGACAGCTTC
CASSLVPGLDSF
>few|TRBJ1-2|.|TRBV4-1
TGCGCCAGCAGCCAAGAGCGCGGCGTGGCCTATGGCTACACCTTC
CASSQERGVAYGYTF
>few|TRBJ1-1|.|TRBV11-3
TGTGCCAGCAGCTTATCGGGCCAGGGGAACACTGAAGCTTTCTTT
CASSLSGQGNTEAFF
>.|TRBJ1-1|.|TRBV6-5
TGTGCCAGCAGTTACTCGATCGCGGGTAACACTGAAGCTTTCTTT
CASSYSIAGNTEAFF
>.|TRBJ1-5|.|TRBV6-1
TGTGCCAGCAGTGAAGGACTGTTCGGTCAGCCCCAGCATTTT
CASSEGLFGQPQHF
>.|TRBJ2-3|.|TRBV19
TGTGCCAGTAGCCAACTAGCCCTACGGGATACGCAGTATTTT
CASSQLALRDTQYF
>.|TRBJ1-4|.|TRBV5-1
TGCGCCAGCAGCTTGGCCCCCAGGAGGAATGAAAAACTGTTTTTT
CASSLAPRRNEKLFF
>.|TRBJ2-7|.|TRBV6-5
TGTGCCAGCAGTTACTCAAGCGGAGAGCAGTACTTC
CASSYSSGEQYF
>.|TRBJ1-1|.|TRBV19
TGTGCCAGTAGTGGGTGGACCGAGGGAACTGAAGCTTTCTTT
CASSGWTEGTEAFF
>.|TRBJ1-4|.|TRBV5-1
TGCGCCAGCAGCTCTACTTCCGGGGGTGAAAAACTGTTTTTT
CASSSTSGGEKLFF
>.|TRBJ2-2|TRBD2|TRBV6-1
TGTGCCAGCACTATCCTAGCGGGAGAAGGTGGGGAGCTGTTTTTT
CASTILAGEGGELFF
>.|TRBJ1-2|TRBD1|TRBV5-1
TGCGCCAGCAGCTTGGACGGACAGGGGCCTACTATCTATGGCTACACCTTC
CASSLDGQGPTIYGYTF
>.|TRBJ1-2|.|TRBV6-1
TGTGCCAGCAGTGAGGGGCAGGGTGCGACCTATGGCTACACCTTC
CASSEGQGATYGYTF
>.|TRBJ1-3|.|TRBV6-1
TGTGCCAGCAGTCCCTCCTCTGGAAACACCATATATTTT
CASSPSSGNTIYF
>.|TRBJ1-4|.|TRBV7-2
TGTGCCAGCAGCCTGACCGGGACACCGAATGAAAAACTGTTTTTT
CASSLTGTPNEKLFF
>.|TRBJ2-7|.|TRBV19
TGTGCCAGTAGTCCGTTCCAGTCAGGCCACGAGCAGTACTTC
CASSPFQSGHEQYF
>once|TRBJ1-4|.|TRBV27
TGTGCCAGTCGAAGGGGGGAAAAACTGTTTTTT
CASRRGEKLFF
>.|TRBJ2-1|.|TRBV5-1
TGCGCCAGCAGCTTGGGGTGGGGGGAATACAATGAGCAGTTCTTC
CASSLGWGEYNEQFF
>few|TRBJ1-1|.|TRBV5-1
TGCGCCAGCAGCTACTCCACAGGGATGAACACTGAAGCTTTCTTT
CASSYSTGMNTEAFF
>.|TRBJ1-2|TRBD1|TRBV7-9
TGTGCCAGCAGCTTAGCGGGACAGGGAACGGCTGGCTACACCTTC
CASSLAGQGTAGYTF
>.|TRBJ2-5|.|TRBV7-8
TGTGCCAGCAGCTCAACAGTAAAACGAAACTCCCAAGAGACCCAGTACTTC
CASSSTVKRNSQETQYF
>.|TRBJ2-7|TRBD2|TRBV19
TGTGCCAGTAGTCTGGGGAGGGACTTGAGCTACGAGCAGTACTTC
CASSLGRDLSYEQYF
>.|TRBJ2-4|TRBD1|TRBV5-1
TGCGCCAGCAGCTTGGCCCTAGGGACAGGGGTTAAAAACATTCAGTACTTC
CASSLALGTGVKNIQYF
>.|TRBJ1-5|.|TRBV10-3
TGTGCCATCAGTGAGTCGGCGGCAGGGGATAATCAGCCCCAGCATTTT
CAISESAAGDNQPQHF
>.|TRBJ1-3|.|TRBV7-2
TGTGCCAGCAGCTTAAGCGCGGGAAACACCATATATTTT
CASSLSAGNTIYF
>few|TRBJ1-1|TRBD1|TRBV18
TGTGCCAGCTCACCCGGGACAGGTGTCTACACTGAAGCTTTCTTT
CASSPGTGVYTEAFF
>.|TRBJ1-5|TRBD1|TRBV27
TGTGCCAGCAGGTGGACAGGCAGGGGCAATCAGCCCCAGCATTTT
CASRWTGRGNQPQHF
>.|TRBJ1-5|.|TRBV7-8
TGTGCCAGCACCGAGGGGGTCCGCCTGGGCAATCAGCCCCAGCATTTT
CASTEGVRLGNQPQHF
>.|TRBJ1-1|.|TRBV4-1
TGCGCCAGCAGCGTCCTATTTTCGAACACTGAAGCTTTCTTT
CASSVLFSNTEAFF
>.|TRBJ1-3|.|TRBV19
TGTGCCAGTAGTGCGCAATCCTCTGGAAACACCATATATTTT
CASSAQSSGNTIYF
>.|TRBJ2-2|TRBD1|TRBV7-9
TGTGCCAGCAGCCAACAGGGGGACGCGGCCGGGGAGCTGTTTTTT
CASSQQGDAAGELFF
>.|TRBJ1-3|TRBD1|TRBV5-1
TGCGCCAGCAGCTTGGCCGGGACAGGGACTGGAAACACCATATATTTT
CASSLAGTGTGNTIYF
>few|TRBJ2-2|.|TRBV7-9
TGTGCCAGCAGCTCTGGACTTACCGGGGAGCTGTTTTTT
CASSSGLTGELFF
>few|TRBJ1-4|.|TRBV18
TGTGCCAGCTCACCACAGGGGACTAATGAAAAACTGTTTTTT
CASSPQGTNEKLFF
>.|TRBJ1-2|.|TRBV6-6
TGTGCCAGCAGCCGAGACATCTATGGCTACACCTTC
CASSRDIYGYTF
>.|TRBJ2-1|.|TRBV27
TGTGCCAGCAGTTCGGGACTCATGAATGAGCAGTTCTTC
CASSSGLMNEQFF
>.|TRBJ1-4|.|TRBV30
TGTGCCTGGAGTGCAGTTAATGAAAAACTGTTTTTT
CAWSAVNEKLFF
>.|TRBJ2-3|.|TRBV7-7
TGTGCCAGAAATTGCCGGAGAACAGATACGCAGTATTTT
CARNCRRTDTQYF
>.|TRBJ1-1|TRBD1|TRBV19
TGTGCCAGTAGTCCCTGGTCCCGGGACAGGGGGATGAACACTGAAGCTTTCTTT
CASSPWSRDRGMNTEAFF
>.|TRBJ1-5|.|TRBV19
TGTGCCAGTAGCCCTGCCCGACACGCTGATCAGCCCCAGCATTTT
CASSPARHADQPQHF
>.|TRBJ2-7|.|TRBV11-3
TGTGCCAGCGGGGAAACAGGGACCTACGAGCAGTACTTC
CASGETGTYEQYF
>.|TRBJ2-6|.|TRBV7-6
TGTGCCAGCAGCTATGCGGGGTTCGACACTGGGGCCAACGTCCTGACTTTC
CASSYAGFDTGANVLTF